One and the same sample provided the 4 T cell receptor beta chains below, sequenced in a study of cytomegalovirus exposure and HLA in healthy donors. A multiplex PCR was run with 60 Vbeta primers and 13 Jbeta primers. Libraries were prepared by immunoSEQ multiplex PCR; TCRdb keeps only in-frame clonotypes and omits some of them. The data hold roughly 190,000 clones, with approximately 79% observed a single time. The sample consisted of PBMCs. Receptors originate from a girl between 10 and 17 years old in good health and CMV-seropositive.

The rearrangement uses TRBV12-5 and TRBJ1-1; D gene unclear. The germline V and J ends were trimmed by 2 bases and 0 bases, with 7 bases remaining between them. From germline, CDR1 is LGHNT and CDR2 FRNRAP. The CDR3 runs 14 residues. The CDR3 DNA follows: TGTGCTAGTGGTTTGTCCGGGGTGAACACTGAAGCTTTCTTT. Amino acids: CASGLSGVNTEAFF.

The chain links TRBV19 to TRBJ1-2; tentative D call: TRBD1 (6 bases). The CDR3 has 13 amino acids. V was pared by 7 bases and J by 4 bases, with 13 bases between. Per germline, CDR1 LNHDA and CDR2 SQIVND (reference sequence). The CDR3 reads CASKSQGIYGYTF. DNA of the CDR3: TGTGCCAGTAAAAGCCAGGGGATCTATGGCTACACCTTC.

This clone has just a few counts. The V gene is TRBV27, the J gene TRBJ2-3; tentatively, D is TRBD2 (6 bases). Germline loops: CDR1 MNHEY, CDR2 SMNVEV (reference sequence). This CDR3 is built from 14 residues. V lost 6 bases to trimming and J lost 0 bases, with 10 bases between them. The CDR3 loop reads CASRRLESTDTQYF. In DNA form, the CDR3 reads TGTGCCAGCAGACGACTAGAGAGCACAGATACGCAGTATTTT.

V is TRBV7-2 and J is TRBJ1-4; 7 bases line up with TRBD1. V shed 4 bases, J shed 4 bases, and the junction held 18 bases outside the gene matches. The CDR3 consists of 19 residues. Germline CDR1 is SGHTA and CDR2 is FQGNSA. CDR3 in amino acids: CASSSHRPRQGEINEKLFF. The DNA for the CDR3 is TGTGCCAGCAGCTCTCACCGACCAAGACAGGGAGAGATTAATGAAAAACTGTTTTTT.